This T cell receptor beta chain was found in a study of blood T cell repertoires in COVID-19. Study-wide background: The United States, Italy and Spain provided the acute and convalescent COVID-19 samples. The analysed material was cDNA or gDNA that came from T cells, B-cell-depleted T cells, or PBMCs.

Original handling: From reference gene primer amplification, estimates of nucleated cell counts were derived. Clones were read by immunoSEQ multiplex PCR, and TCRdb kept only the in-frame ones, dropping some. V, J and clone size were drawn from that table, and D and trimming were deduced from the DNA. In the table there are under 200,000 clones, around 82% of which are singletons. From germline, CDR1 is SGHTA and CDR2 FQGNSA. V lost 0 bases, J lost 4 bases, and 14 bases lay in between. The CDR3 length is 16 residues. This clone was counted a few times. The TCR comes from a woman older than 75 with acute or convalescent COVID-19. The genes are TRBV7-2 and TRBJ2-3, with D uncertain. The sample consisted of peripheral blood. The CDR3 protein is CASSLARLIGPDTQYF. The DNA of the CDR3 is TGTGCCAGCAGCTTAGCGAGACTCATCGGTCCAGATACGCAGTATTTT.